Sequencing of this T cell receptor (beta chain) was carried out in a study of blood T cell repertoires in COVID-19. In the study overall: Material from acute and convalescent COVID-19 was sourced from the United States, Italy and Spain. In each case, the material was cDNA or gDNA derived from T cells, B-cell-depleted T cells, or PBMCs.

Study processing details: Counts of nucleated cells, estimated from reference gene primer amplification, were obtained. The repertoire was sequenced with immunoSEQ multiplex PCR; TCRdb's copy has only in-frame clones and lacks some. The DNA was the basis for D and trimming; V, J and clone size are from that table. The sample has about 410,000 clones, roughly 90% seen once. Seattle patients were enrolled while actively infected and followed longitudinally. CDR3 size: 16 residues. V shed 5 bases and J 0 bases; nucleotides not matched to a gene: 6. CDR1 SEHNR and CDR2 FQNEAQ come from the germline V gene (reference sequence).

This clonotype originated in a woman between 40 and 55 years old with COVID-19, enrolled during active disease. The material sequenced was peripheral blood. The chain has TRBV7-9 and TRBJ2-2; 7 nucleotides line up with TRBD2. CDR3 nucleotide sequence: TGTGCCAGCAGCCGCGGGGACTACGCGAACACCGGGGAGCTGTTTTTT. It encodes CASSRGDYANTGELFF.